The 8 T cell receptor beta chains given below trace back to one sample, sequenced in a study of blood T cell repertoires in COVID-19. Using immunoSEQ multiplex PCR, the repertoire was profiled, and TCRdb retains in-frame clones only, with some absent. The sample includes 200,000 or so clones, around 89% seen only once; the top ten take over 1.5%. Material: peripheral blood. These receptors all stem from a man between 70 and 80 years old with acute or convalescent COVID-19.

The chain is built from TRBV3-1 (or the pseudogene TRBV3-2) and TRBJ1-2; 8 bases line up with TRBD1. With V trimmed by 0 bases and J by 3 bases, 6 bases remained unmatched. The CDR3 has 16 residues. Germline V CDR1 and CDR2: LGHDT, YNNKEL (reference sequence). The DNA of the CDR3 is TGTGCCAGCAGCCAAGATCCGGCAGGGGGCCACTATGGCTACACCTTC. Its translation: CASSQDPAGGHYGYTF.

J is TRBJ2-7 and V is TRBV5-1; 9 bases match TRBD2. This CDR3 comprises 15 residues. Germline assignment: CDR1 SGHRS and CDR2 YFSETQ. The V gene end was trimmed by 1 base and the J gene end by 3 bases; junction bases not matched to a gene: 5. CDR3 sequence (DNA): TGCGCCAGCAGCTTGCGCGGGAGGGACGGCTACGAGCAGTACTTC. Translation gives CASSLRGRDGYEQYF.

This sequence joins TRBV3-1 (or the pseudogene TRBV3-2) and TRBJ1-1; 11 bases agree with TRBD1. The length of the CDR3 is 18 residues. J was trimmed by 6 bases and V by 3 bases; bases with no gene match: 15. Germline V gene lookup returns CDR1 LGHDT and CDR2 YNNKEL (reference sequence). The CDR3, as DNA: TGTGCCAGCAGCCAGAGACCGGGACAGGGGGTCCCTATCGCTGAAGCTTTCTTT. Residues: CASSQRPGQGVPIAEAFF.

The V call is TRBV10-3, the J call TRBJ2-7; D is possibly TRBD2 (6 bases). Germline V gene lookup returns CDR1 ENHRY and CDR2 SYGVKD. This CDR3 comprises 14 residues. Between the trimmed V and J ends, which lost 0 bases and 1 base, there was a span of 7 bases. CDR3 in amino acids: CAISESGGSYEQYF. Here the CDR3 DNA reads TGTGCCATCAGTGAGTCTGGGGGGTCCTACGAGCAGTACTTC.

The chain is built from TRBV24-1 and TRBJ1-2, with 8 bases aligning to TRBD1. V trimming: 4 bases; J trimming: 4 bases; junction bases outside the gene matches: 7. CDR3 length: 15 amino acids. In germline, CDR1 is KGHDR, CDR2 SFDVKD. The CDR3 sequence is CATSEPGQELYGYTF. The CDR3 nucleotides read TGTGCCACCAGTGAGCCGGGACAGGAACTCTATGGCTACACCTTC.

V and J are TRBV7-2 and TRBJ2-1, with D maybe TRBD1 (6 bases). Trimming shortened V by 1 base and J by 12 bases, and 25 bases separated the two germline ends. Germline V gene data show CDR1 as SGHTA and CDR2 as FQGNSA. The CDR3 covers 17 residues. CDR3 sequence reads: CASSLVRTRAYRDTQFF. CDR3 sequence (DNA): TGTGCCAGCAGCTTAGTACGAACAAGGGCCTACAGGGATACGCAGTTCTTC.

The genes are TRBV5-5 and TRBJ1-4, with D maybe TRBD1 (6 bases). Trimming shortened V by 3 bases and J by 3 bases, and 15 bases separated the two germline ends. This CDR3 has 16 amino acids. In germline, CDR1 is SGHKS, CDR2 YYEKEE (reference sequence). This chain's CDR3 is CASSWSATGPNEKLFF. CDR3 coding DNA: TGTGCCAGCAGCTGGAGCGCGACAGGTCCTAATGAAAAACTGTTTTTT.

The CDR3: CASSLARGQGVSNYGYTF. CDR3 bases: TGTGCCAGCAGCTTAGCCCGGGGACAGGGGGTTTCTAACTATGGCTACACCTTC. The rearrangement joins TRBV7-9 to TRBJ1-2, with TRBD1 matching over 11 bases. J lost 0 bases, V lost 0 bases, and 6 bases had no gene match. The CDR3 is 18 residues long. CDR1 and CDR2 (germline): SEHNR, FQNEAQ (reference sequence).